A single T cell receptor (beta chain) is shown here with its context. Its antigen remains unknown. TCRdb's table, derived via immunoSEQ multiplex PCR, lists solely in-frame clones and lacks some. Here the sample spans over 85,000 clones, just under 95% being singletons. The sample originates from a study of graft-versus-host responses after intestinal transplantation. Looking at the study overall: Each patient got anti-thymocyte globulin induction, then tacrolimus and steroids for about 3 years.

Findings and limits, study-wide: Detected in recipient marrow were GvH clones, some of which were first observed in ileum or blood. Peak circulating GvH clone levels tracked with early post-transplant HvG declines.

Specimen: unstimulated CD8+ T cells sorted from spleen or lymph node cells, collected before intestinal transplant. The clonotype originates from a human donor who received an intestinal transplant.

The CDR3 reads CASSPGTGTEQYF. CDR3 in DNA: TGTGCCAGCAGCCCCGGGACAGGGACCGAGCAGTACTTC. The rearrangement joins TRBV2 to TRBJ2-7, with 9 bases fitting TRBD1. Trimming at V came to 6 bases and at J to 6 bases, leaving 6 bases not matched to a gene. CDR3 length: 13 residues. Germline V CDR1 and CDR2: SNHLY, FYNNEI.